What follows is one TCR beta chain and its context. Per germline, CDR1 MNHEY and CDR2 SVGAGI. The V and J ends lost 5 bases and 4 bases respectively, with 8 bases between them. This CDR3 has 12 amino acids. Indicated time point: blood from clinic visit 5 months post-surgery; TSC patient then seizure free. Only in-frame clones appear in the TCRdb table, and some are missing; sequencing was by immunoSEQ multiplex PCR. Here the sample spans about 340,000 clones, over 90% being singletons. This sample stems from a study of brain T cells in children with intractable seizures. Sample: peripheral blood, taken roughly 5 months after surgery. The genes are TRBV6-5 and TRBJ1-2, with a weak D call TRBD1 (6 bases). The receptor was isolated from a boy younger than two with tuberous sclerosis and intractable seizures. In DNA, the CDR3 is TGTGCCAGCAGTAGGGGGACCTATGGCTACACCTTC. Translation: CASSRGTYGYTF.